Sequencing of this TCR beta chain was carried out in a study of blood T cell repertoires in COVID-19. Looking at the study overall: The United States, Italy and Spain supplied acute and convalescent COVID-19 samples. PBMCs, B-cell-depleted T cells, or T cells provided the cDNA or gDNA that made up the material.

Per the study methods: Estimated nucleated cell counts came from reference gene primer amplification. The data were produced by immunoSEQ multiplex PCR, yet TCRdb's version contains in-frame clones alone and is incomplete. From that table come the V and J calls and clone size; the DNA was used to work out D and trimming. The repertoire includes 250,000 to 300,000 clones, about 87% of them detected once, and about 4% sits in the top ten. V lost 3 bases and J 5 bases, leaving 11 bases between the germline ends. Germline V gives CDR1 MNHNS, CDR2 SASEGT. This CDR3 contains 13 residues. The V call is TRBV6-1, the J call TRBJ2-7; D unclear. Sequenced sample: peripheral blood. This sequence originates from a middle-aged woman with acute or convalescent COVID-19. The CDR3 bases are TGTGCCAGCAGTGATTGGGCAGACGACGAGCAGTACGTC. The encoded protein is CASSDWADDEQYV.